The TCR beta chain described here comes from a study of shared clonotypes between healthy human individuals. General study results and limits: Memory subsets generally showed smaller estimated richness than naive subsets did. Collection of samples was limited to blood; tissue repertoires likely differ.

This table comes from immunoSEQ multiplex PCR, and its TCRdb copy is limited to in-frame clones, with some not included. The sample has about 1 million clones, approximately 70% seen once. A remark on this clone: Its antigen is unknown.

Healthy HIV-negative adults without recent acute infections or vaccinations served as donors. Splitting the CD4+ cells yielded a CD45RA+ naive subset and a CD45RA-negative memory subset. Germline V gene sequence: CDR1 GTSNPN, CDR2 SVGIG (reference sequence). This CDR3 contains 13 residues. V was cut by 4 bases and J by 8 bases, with 12 bases left in between. The sample was memory CD4+ T cells sorted from blood. Subset here: CD45RA-negative fraction. The origin of this receptor is a man between 18 and 35 years old in good health. The chain has TRBV30 and TRBJ1-6, with D possibly matching TRBD1 (5 bases). The CDR3: CAWTRGTHSPLHF. CDR3 in DNA: TGTGCCTGGACTAGGGGAACCCATTCACCCCTCCACTTT.